This T cell receptor beta chain was identified in a study of tumor and adjacent non-tumor tissue in lung cancer. Overall study context: The patients, 10 to 11 men and four to six women, were about 30 to 85 with stage I to III disease. Samples averaged approximately 4.2 million productive TCRbeta reads each.

TCRbeta libraries were built with three rounds of nested PCR, modified from ARM-PCR. TCRdb ran MiXCR on the multiplex PCR reads and lists one entry per CDR3 protein. The sample lists under 250,000 distinct CDR3 sequences, 70% to 75% occurring once. General study points: Top 100 clones took a larger repertoire share in normal lung. Patients with more diverse tumor TCRs had worse survival.

CDR1 is SGHAT and CDR2 is FQNNGV in the germline V gene. This CDR3 is 15 amino acids long. RNA was extracted from bulk tissue without any cell sorting. On this clonotype itself: As yet, its antigen is unknown. One end of the junction does not line up with germline, which may come from a read error.

This sequence joins TRBV11-2 and TRBJ2-2, with D unclear. Sequenced: lung tumor tissue. This TCR was recovered from a man in his fifties or sixties with non-small cell lung cancer. As DNA, the CDR3 is TGTGCTAGCAGCTTAGTTGTGTCGATCACCGGGGAGCTGTTTTTT. This translates into CASSLVVSITGELFF.